This T cell receptor (beta chain) was profiled in a study of T cell responses to AZD1222 COVID-19 vaccine (dated by TCRdb to the early 2020s). At the level of the whole study: TCR sequencing covered 233 trial participants: 200 to 220 given two doses of AZD1222 and 26 given two doses of MenACWY control vaccine. Trial participants were enrolled by age into subgroups of 18-55, 56-69 and 70-plus years, and around 140, 26 and 57 TCR-sequenced participants, respectively, were included in these subgroups.

Comments on this clone: Its cognate antigen has yet to be identified. Qualities for individual bases were not recorded, and no much larger clone is one base off.

Overall study results and their limits: Vaccine-associated CD4 TCRs spanned the whole spike protein, with dominant responses in regions 160-218 and 743-854. Conclusions about previously exposed vaccinees are limited because only five to seven AZD1222 recipients were SARS-CoV-2 seropositive at baseline. Because no day 14 peak-response samples were available, the repertoires could be characterized only after the peak T cell response. After two AZD1222 doses, spike-specific TCR breadth and depth were significantly higher than at day 0 and than in MenACWY recipients. Most participants were white British and females outnumbered males, and the authors suggested that clonal diversity may have been underestimated. Reportedly, close to half of the unique spike-specific TCRs recognized epitopes lying outside the regions that are mutated in the B.1.351 and B.1.1.7 variants. The 56-69-year group was small, and its depth increase did not reach significance, likely because of low power.

The CDR3 regions of human TCRbeta chains were subjected to immunosequencing. In the original analysis: TCRs in the repertoires were matched against a reference library of SARS-CoV-2-specific TCRs that had been generated with the MIRA antigen-specificity platform. Breadth was defined as the fraction of unique TCRs that were SARS-CoV-2-associated. Depth was defined as the fraction of total T cells that were SARS-CoV-2-associated. Using the MIRA data, each spike-specific TCR was assigned both to the spike region to which the TCR was reactive and to a CD4 or CD8 class. Log10-transformed breadth and depth values were compared by one-way ANOVA with Sidak's multiple comparisons tests. What TCRdb holds here is the immuneACCESS table cut down to in-frame rearrangements. Part of the clones is not present; checked against another copy, under half of the missing clones reflect an unresolved V gene, and the others are unexplained. V and J calls and clone size are as listed in that table; D and trimming were resolved from the DNA. The sample table lists 210,000 or so clones, about 94% of them with a count of one. Together, the top ten hold 1.7% of the sample.

The intended sense of this specimen's time point label: about 28 days (+/-7) after the second vaccine dose. This specimen's treatment or condition label, interpreted: meningococcal conjugate vaccine given as trial control. Vaccinee samples came from UK trials COV001 and COV002, including a single-blind randomized controlled phase 2/3 trial of AZD1222 (ChAdOx1 nCoV-19) in healthy adults. For TCRbeta chain sequencing, PBMC samples from trial participants were taken at day 0 and at day 28 after the second dose. Sequences were derived from peripheral blood, sampled 28 days after the second dose of the MenACWY control vaccine. The sequence was collected from an adult who received the MenACWY meningococcal vaccine as a control.

CDR3 protein: CASSQAGGLGYTF. The nucleotide sequence is given as TGCGCCAGCAGCCAAGCTGGGGGGCTGGGCTACACCTTC. The chain joins TRBV4-1 to TRBJ1-2; a weak D assignment points to TRBD1 (6 bases agree). Relative to germline, V is 1 base shorter and J is 8 bases shorter, with 11 bases between their ends. The cysteine opens and the phenylalanine closes a CDR3 of 13 amino acids. This entry keeps only the CDR3 DNA: 39 bases, framed from base 1. For CDR1 and CDR2, the germline V gene lists MGHRA and YSYEKL.